Listed below are T cell receptor beta chains from one sample, sequenced in a study of cytomegalovirus exposure and HLA in healthy donors. Assay: immunoSEQ multiplex PCR; the TCRdb copy retains only in-frame clones and omits some. This table holds fewer than 120,000 clones, nearly 80% found once. Sequencing was performed on PBMCs. All receptors come from a woman in her twenties or thirties in good health and CMV-seronegative. Each CDR3 is given with its conserved first and last residue. Fields, in order: clone size, V gene, J gene, D gene, CDR3 DNA, CDR3 protein. A D gene is named only where the DNA matches it firmly. Some rows have no size entry. The others give once, few or many, or a class for an expanded clone.

clone_size: .
v_call: TRBV6-6
j_call: TRBJ1-5
d_call: TRBD1
cdr3_nt: TGTGCCAGTTGGCAGGGGGTGAGCAATCAGCCCCAGCATTTT
cdr3_aa: CASWQGVSNQPQHF

clone_size: .
v_call: TRBV4-3
j_call: TRBJ2-7
d_call: TRBD1
cdr3_nt: TGCGCCAGCAGCCTTGGACAGGGCTACGAGCAGTACTTC
cdr3_aa: CASSLGQGYEQYF

clone_size: .
v_call: TRBV7-9
j_call: TRBJ2-7
d_call: .
cdr3_nt: TGTGCCAGCGCCTCCCCAGGGGTTGGATACGAGCAGTACTTC
cdr3_aa: CASASPGVGYEQYF

clone_size: .
v_call: TRBV27
j_call: TRBJ2-5
d_call: TRBD2
cdr3_nt: TGTGCCAGCAGTTTGAAGTCCCGTCCGTCAAGCGGGAGGGCAGAGACCCAGTACTTC
cdr3_aa: CASSLKSRPSSGRAETQYF

clone_size: .
v_call: TRBV4-1
j_call: TRBJ2-7
d_call: .
cdr3_nt: TGCGCCAGCAGCCAAGTGGGACTTCTACAATCCTACGAGCAGTACTTC
cdr3_aa: CASSQVGLLQSYEQYF

clone_size: .
v_call: TRBV4-1
j_call: TRBJ2-1
d_call: TRBD2
cdr3_nt: TGCGCCAGCAGCTCCCAGCGGGAGACCGGCAATGAGCAGTTCTTC
cdr3_aa: CASSSQRETGNEQFF

clone_size: once
v_call: TRBV7-8
j_call: TRBJ1-3
d_call: .
cdr3_nt: TGTGCCAGCAGCTACCAGCGCTCTGGAAACACCATATATTTT
cdr3_aa: CASSYQRSGNTIYF

clone_size: .
v_call: TRBV28
j_call: TRBJ1-5
d_call: TRBD1
cdr3_nt: TGTGCCAGCAAAACAGGGGGTTTAGTCGGCAATCAGCCCCAGCATTTT
cdr3_aa: CASKTGGLVGNQPQHF

clone_size: few
v_call: TRBV2
j_call: TRBJ2-7
d_call: TRBD2
cdr3_nt: TGTGCCAGCAGTGAAGGGGTTAGCGGGGACTACGAGCAGTACTTC
cdr3_aa: CASSEGVSGDYEQYF

clone_size: .
v_call: TRBV6-7
j_call: TRBJ1-6
d_call: TRBD1
cdr3_nt: TGTGCCAGCAGTTACCCTACAGGGGGCCGTTCACCCCTCCACTTT
cdr3_aa: CASSYPTGGRSPLHF

clone_size: .
v_call: TRBV5-5
j_call: TRBJ2-7
d_call: .
cdr3_nt: TGTGCCAGCAGCTTACCCATCAGCTCCTACGAGCAGTACTTC
cdr3_aa: CASSLPISSYEQYF

clone_size: few
v_call: TRBV15
j_call: TRBJ1-2
d_call: .
cdr3_nt: TGTGCCACCAGCAGACCAAAGACAGGTTTTTATGGCTACACCTTC
cdr3_aa: CATSRPKTGFYGYTF

clone_size: .
v_call: TRBV23-1
j_call: TRBJ1-2
d_call: .
cdr3_nt: TGCGCCAGCAGTCAACTAACAGCCCGGGGGTATGGCTACACCTTC
cdr3_aa: CASSQLTARGYGYTF

clone_size: .
v_call: TRBV30
j_call: TRBJ1-5
d_call: TRBD1
cdr3_nt: TGTGCCTGGAGTGTACAGGGGGGTCAGCCCCAGCATTTT
cdr3_aa: CAWSVQGGQPQHF

clone_size: .
v_call: TRBV29-1
j_call: TRBJ1-1
d_call: .
cdr3_nt: TGCAGCGTTGAAGGGGGGTTAGGGGGAATCACTGAAGCTTTCTTT
cdr3_aa: CSVEGGLGGITEAFF

clone_size: .
v_call: TRBV7-2
j_call: TRBJ2-7
d_call: TRBD1
cdr3_nt: TGTGCCAGCAGGCCACGACAGGGCCCCTACGAGCAGTACTTC
cdr3_aa: CASRPRQGPYEQYF

clone_size: .
v_call: TRBV27
j_call: TRBJ1-1
d_call: TRBD1
cdr3_nt: TGTGCCAGCAGTAGAAGGGGGCTTGGTACTGAAGCTTTCTTT
cdr3_aa: CASSRRGLGTEAFF

clone_size: .
v_call: TRBV27
j_call: TRBJ1-5
d_call: .
cdr3_nt: TGTGCCAGCAGTCCGGGAGCTTTCAATCAGCCCCAGCATTTT
cdr3_aa: CASSPGAFNQPQHF

clone_size: .
v_call: TRBV13
j_call: TRBJ2-5
d_call: .
cdr3_nt: TGTGCCAGCAGCGGGCTAGCGAACCAAGAGACCCAGTACTTC
cdr3_aa: CASSGLANQETQYF

clone_size: .
v_call: TRBV28
j_call: TRBJ1-5
d_call: .
cdr3_nt: TGTGCCAGCAGTCGGGGACACTCCAATCAGCCCCAGCATTTT
cdr3_aa: CASSRGHSNQPQHF

clone_size: .
v_call: TRBV6-5
j_call: TRBJ1-6
d_call: .
cdr3_nt: TGTGCCAGCACTGGCACAGATCATTCACCCCTCCACTTT
cdr3_aa: CASTGTDHSPLHF

clone_size: .
v_call: TRBV5-4
j_call: TRBJ1-1
d_call: .
cdr3_nt: TGTGCCAGCAGCACCACAGGGTTTCAAGCTTTCTTT
cdr3_aa: CASSTTGFQAFF

clone_size: .
v_call: TRBV5-8
j_call: TRBJ2-3
d_call: TRBD2
cdr3_nt: TGTGCCAGCAGCCCCAGCGGGGGGGACTTAGATACGCAGTATTTT
cdr3_aa: CASSPSGGDLDTQYF

clone_size: .
v_call: TRBV4-2
j_call: TRBJ2-2
d_call: TRBD2
cdr3_nt: TGTGCCAGCAGCCAAGGATCCGGGAGGGCCGACACCGGGGAGCTGTTTTTT
cdr3_aa: CASSQGSGRADTGELFF

clone_size: .
v_call: TRBV30
j_call: TRBJ1-2
d_call: .
cdr3_nt: TGTGCCCGGCGTGGGGAGGGAAATGGCTACACCTTC
cdr3_aa: CARRGEGNGYTF